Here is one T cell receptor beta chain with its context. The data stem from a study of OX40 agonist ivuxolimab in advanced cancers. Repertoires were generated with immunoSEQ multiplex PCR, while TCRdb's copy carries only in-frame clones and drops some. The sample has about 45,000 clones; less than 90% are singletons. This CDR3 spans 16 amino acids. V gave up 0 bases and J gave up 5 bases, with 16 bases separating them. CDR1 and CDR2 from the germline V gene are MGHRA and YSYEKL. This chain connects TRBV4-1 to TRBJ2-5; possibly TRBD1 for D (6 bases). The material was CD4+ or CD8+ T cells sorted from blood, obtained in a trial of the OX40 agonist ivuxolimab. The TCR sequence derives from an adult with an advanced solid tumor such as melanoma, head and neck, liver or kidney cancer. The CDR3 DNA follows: TGCGCCAGCAGCCAAGAGGGTGGGGGCCGGTGGGAGACCCAGTACTTC. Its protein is CASSQEGGGRWETQYF.